The entry below describes one T cell receptor (beta chain). As yet, its antigen is unknown. Germline V gene data show CDR1 as SGHDT and CDR2 as YYEEEE. The CDR3 runs 13 residues. V shed 4 bases, J shed 4 bases, and the junction held 2 bases outside the gene matches. The record originates from a study of cytomegalovirus exposure and HLA in healthy donors. Primers: 60 Vbeta forward and 13 Jbeta reverse. The method was immunoSEQ multiplex PCR; TCRdb's version includes in-frame clones alone and lacks a portion of them. The sample records approximately 140,000 clones, approximately 72% being singletons. Whole-study results and caveats: It has been reported that TCR beta sequences accurately predicted the HLA-A and HLA-B alleles of most subjects.

Sequenced sample: PBMCs. The chain couples TRBV5-6 to TRBJ2-5; 9 positions match TRBD1. The TCR comes from a woman aged 55-70 years in good health and CMV-seronegative. The CDR3 reads CASSATGGETQYF. DNA for the CDR3: TGTGCCAGCAGCGCGACAGGGGGAGAGACCCAGTACTTC.